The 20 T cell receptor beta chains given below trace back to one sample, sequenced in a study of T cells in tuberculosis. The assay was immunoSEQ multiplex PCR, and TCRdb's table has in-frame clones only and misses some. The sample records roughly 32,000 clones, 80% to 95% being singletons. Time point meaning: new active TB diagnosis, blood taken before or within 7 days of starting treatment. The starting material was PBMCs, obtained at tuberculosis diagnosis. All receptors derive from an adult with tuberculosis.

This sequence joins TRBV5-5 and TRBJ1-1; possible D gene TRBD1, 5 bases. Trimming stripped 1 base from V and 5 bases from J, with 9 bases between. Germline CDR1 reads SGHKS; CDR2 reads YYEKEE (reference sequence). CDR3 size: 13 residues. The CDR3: CASSLQGDTEAFF. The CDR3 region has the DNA TGTGCCAGCAGCTTGCAGGGTGATACTGAAGCTTTCTTT. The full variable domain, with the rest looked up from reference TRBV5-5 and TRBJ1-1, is DAGVTQSPTHLIKTRGQQVTLRCSPISGHKSVSWYQQVLGQGPQFIFQYYEKEERGRGNFPDRFSARQFPNYSSELNVNALLLGDSALYLCASSLQGDTEAFFGQGTRLTVV.

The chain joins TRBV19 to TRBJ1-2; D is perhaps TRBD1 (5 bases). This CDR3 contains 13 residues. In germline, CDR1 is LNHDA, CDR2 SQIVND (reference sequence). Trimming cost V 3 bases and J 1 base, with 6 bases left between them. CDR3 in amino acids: CASSMGLNYGYTF. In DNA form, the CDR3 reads TGTGCCAGTAGTATGGGGCTTAACTATGGCTACACCTTC.

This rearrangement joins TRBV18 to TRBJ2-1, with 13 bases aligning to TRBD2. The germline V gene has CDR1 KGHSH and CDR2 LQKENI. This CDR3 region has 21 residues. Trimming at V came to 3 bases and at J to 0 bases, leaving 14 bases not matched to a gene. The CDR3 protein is CASSPARGTSGTLSSYNEQFF. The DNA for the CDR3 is TGTGCCAGCTCACCTGCACGAGGGACTAGCGGGACCCTCAGCTCCTACAATGAGCAGTTCTTC.

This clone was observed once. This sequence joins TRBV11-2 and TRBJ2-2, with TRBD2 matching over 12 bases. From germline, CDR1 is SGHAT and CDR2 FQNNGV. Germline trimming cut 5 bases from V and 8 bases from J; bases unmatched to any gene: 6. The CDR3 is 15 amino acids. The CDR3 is CASSPTSGGTGELFF. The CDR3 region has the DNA TGTGCCAGCAGCCCGACTAGCGGGGGTACGGGGGAGCTGTTTTTT.

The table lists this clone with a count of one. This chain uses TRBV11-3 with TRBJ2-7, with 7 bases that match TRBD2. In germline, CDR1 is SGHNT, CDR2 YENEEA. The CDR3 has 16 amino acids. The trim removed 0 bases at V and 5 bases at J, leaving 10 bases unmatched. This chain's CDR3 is CASSLELGRVIHEQYF. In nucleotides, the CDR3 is TGTGCCAGCAGCTTAGAACTAGGGAGGGTCATACACGAGCAGTACTTC.

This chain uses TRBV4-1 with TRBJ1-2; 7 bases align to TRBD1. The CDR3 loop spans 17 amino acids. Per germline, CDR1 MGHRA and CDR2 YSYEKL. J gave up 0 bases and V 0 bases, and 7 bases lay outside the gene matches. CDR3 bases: TGCGCCAGCAGCCAAGATCAAGAGGACAGGACTAACTATGGCTACACCTTC. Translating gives CASSQDQEDRTNYGYTF.

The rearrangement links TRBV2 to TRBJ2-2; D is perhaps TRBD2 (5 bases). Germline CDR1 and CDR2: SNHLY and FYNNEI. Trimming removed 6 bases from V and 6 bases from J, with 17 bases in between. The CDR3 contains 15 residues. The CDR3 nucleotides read TGTGCCAGCAGGGCAAATTCGGGGATCTCCGGGGAGCTGTTTTTT. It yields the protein CASRANSGISGELFF.

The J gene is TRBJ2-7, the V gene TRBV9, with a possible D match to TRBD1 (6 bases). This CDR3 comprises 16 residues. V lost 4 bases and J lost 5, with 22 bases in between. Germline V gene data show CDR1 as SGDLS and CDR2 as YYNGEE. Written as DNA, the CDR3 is TGTGCCAGCAGCCCCAGTCGGGACACCCGTCGGGACGAGCAGTACTTC. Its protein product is CASSPSRDTRRDEQYF.

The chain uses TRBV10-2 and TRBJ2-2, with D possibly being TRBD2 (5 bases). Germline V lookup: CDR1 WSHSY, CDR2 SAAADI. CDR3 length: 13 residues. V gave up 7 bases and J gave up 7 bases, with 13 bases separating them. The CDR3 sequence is CASISHRGGELFF. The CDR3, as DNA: TGCGCCAGCATAAGTCATCGGGGCGGGGAGCTGTTTTTT.

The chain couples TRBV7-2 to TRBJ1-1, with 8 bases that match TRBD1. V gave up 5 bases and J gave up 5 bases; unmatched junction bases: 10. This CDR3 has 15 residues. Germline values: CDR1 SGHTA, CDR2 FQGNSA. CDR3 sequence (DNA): TGTGCCAGCAGCCGCGGGACAGGCCGGGGAACTGAAGCTTTCTTT. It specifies CASSRGTGRGTEAFF.

The CDR3 DNA sequence: TGTGCCAGCAGTCACGGAGGGGGGGATCAGCCCCAGCATTTT. Translated: CASSHGGGDQPQHF. The chain carries TRBV27 and TRBJ1-5; a possible D gene is TRBD1 (6 bases). Trimming took off 5 bases at V and 5 bases at J, with 13 bases between the two ends. There are 14 residues in the CDR3. The germline V gene has CDR1 MNHEY and CDR2 SMNVEV (reference sequence).

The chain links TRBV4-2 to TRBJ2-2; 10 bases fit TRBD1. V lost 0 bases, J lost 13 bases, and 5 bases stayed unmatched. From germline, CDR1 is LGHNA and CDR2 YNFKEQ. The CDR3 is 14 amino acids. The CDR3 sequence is CASSQDVGDRGLFF. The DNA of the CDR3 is TGTGCCAGCAGCCAAGATGTCGGGGACAGGGGGCTGTTTTTT.

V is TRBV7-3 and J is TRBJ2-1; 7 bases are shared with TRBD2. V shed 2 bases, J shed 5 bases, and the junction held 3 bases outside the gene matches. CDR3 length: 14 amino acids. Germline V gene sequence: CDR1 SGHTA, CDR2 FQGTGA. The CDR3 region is CASSLGTMDNEQFF. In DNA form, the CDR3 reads TGTGCCAGCAGCTTAGGGACTATGGACAATGAGCAGTTCTTC. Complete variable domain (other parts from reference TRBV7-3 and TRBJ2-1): GAGVSQTPSNKVTEKGKYVELRCDPISGHTALYWYRQSLGQGPEFLIYFQGTGAADDSGLPNDRFFAVRPEGSVSTLKIQRTERGDSAVYLCASSLGTMDNEQFFGPGTRLTVL.

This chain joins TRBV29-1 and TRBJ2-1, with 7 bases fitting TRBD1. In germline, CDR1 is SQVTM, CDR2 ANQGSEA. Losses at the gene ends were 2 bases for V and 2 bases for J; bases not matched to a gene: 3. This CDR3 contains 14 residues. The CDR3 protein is CSVERTGTYNEQFF. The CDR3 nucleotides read TGCAGCGTTGAAAGGACAGGAACCTACAATGAGCAGTTCTTC.

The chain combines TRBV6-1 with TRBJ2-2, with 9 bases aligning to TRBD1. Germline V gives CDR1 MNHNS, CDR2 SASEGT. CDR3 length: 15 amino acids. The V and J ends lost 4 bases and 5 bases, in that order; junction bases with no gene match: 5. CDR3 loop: CASSARTGDTGELFF. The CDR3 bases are TGTGCCAGCAGTGCGAGGACAGGGGATACCGGGGAGCTGTTTTTT.

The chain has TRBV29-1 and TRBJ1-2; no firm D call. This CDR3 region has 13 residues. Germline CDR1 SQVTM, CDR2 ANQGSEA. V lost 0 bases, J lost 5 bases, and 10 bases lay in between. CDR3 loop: CSVEDDTAYGYTF. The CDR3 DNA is TGCAGCGTTGAAGATGACACAGCATATGGCTACACCTTC.

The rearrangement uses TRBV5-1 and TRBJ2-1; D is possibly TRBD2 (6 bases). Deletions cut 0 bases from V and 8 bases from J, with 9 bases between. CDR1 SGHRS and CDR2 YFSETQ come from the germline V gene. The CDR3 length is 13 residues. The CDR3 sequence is CASSLVWGDEQFF. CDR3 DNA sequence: TGCGCCAGCAGCTTGGTATGGGGGGATGAGCAGTTCTTC.

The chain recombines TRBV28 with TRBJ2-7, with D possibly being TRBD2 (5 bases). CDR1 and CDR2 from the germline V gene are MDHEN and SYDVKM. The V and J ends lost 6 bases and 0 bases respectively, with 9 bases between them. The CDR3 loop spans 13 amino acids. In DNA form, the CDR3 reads TGTGCCAGCAGCCCGGGAAGCTCCTACGAGCAGTACTTC. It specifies CASSPGSSYEQYF. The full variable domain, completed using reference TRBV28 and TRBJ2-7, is DVKVTQSSRYLVKRTGEKVFLECVQDMDHENMFWYRQDPGLGLRLIYFSYDVKMKEKGDIPEGYSVSREKKERFSLILESASTNQTSMYLCASSPGSSYEQYFGPGTRLTVT.

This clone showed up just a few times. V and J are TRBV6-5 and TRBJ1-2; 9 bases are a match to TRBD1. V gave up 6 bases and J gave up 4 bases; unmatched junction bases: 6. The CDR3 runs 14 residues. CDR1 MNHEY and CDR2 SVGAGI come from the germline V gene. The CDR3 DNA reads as TGTGCCAGCAGCTCCGGGACAGGGACCTATGGCTACACCTTC. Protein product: CASSSGTGTYGYTF.

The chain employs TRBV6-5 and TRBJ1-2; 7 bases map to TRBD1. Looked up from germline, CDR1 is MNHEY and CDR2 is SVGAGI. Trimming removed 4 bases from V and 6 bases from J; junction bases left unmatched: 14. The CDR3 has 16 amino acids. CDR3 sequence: CASSSLTGSTINGYTF. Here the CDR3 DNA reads TGTGCCAGCAGTTCCCTGACAGGGTCCACGATAAATGGCTACACCTTC.